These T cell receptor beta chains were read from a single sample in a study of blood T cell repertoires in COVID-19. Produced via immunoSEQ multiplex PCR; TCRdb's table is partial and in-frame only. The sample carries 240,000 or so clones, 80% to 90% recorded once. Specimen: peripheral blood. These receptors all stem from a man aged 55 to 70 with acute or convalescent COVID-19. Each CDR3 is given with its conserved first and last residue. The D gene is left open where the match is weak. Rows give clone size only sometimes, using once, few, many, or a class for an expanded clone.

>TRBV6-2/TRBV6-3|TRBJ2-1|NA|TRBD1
CASNPGQGVFRFRNEQFF
TGTGCCAGCAACCCGGGACAGGGCGTTTTCAGATTCCGCAATGAGCAGTTCTTC
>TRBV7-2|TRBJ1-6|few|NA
CASSLRGSDSPLHF
TGTGCCAGCAGCTTAAGAGGGTCTGATTCACCCCTCCACTTT
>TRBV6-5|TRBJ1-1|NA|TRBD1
CASSYSTRGTTEAFF
TGTGCCAGCAGTTACTCGACCAGGGGGACCACTGAAGCTTTCTTT
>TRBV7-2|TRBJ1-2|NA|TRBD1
CASSPNRGANYGYTF
TGTGCCAGCAGCCCCAACAGGGGAGCTAACTATGGCTACACCTTC
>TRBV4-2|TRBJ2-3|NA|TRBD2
CASSQRREGTTDTQYF
TGTGCCAGCAGCCAAAGGAGGGAGGGGACCACAGATACGCAGTATTTT
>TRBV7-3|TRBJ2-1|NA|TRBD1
CASSLTGNNEQFF
TGTGCCAGCAGCTTGACAGGGAACAATGAGCAGTTCTTC
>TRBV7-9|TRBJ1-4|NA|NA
CASSPRRDEKLFF
TGTGCCAGCAGCCCGCGAAGAGATGAAAAACTGTTTTTT
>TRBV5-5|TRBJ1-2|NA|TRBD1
CASSWTGGDYGYTF
TGTGCCAGCAGCTGGACAGGGGGGGATTATGGCTACACCTTC
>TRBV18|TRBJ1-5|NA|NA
CASSAGGYQPQHF
TGTGCCAGCTCGGCAGGAGGCTATCAGCCCCAGCATTTT
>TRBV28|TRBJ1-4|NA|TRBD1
CASKTGVNEKLFF
TGTGCCAGCAAGACAGGGGTTAATGAAAAACTGTTTTTT
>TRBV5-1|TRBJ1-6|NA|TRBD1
CASSRGDSGQGDNSPLHF
TGCGCCAGCAGCCGAGGCGATTCGGGACAGGGGGATAATTCACCCCTCCACTTT
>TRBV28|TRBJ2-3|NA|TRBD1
CASSLRGPDTQYF
TGTGCCAGCAGTTTAAGGGGGCCAGATACGCAGTATTTT
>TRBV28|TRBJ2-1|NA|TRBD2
CASSASGSSYNEQFF
TGTGCCAGCAGTGCTAGCGGGAGCTCCTACAATGAGCAGTTCTTC
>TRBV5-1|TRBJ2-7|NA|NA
CASTPYPYEQYF
TGCGCCAGCACCCCTTATCCCTACGAGCAGTACTTC
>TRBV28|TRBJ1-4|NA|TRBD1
CASSLGARGREKLFF
TGTGCCAGCAGTTTAGGGGCCAGGGGGCGTGAAAAACTGTTTTTT
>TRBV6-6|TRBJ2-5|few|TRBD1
CASSTGGGMETQYF
TGTGCCAGCAGTACAGGGGGCGGGATGGAGACCCAGTACTTC
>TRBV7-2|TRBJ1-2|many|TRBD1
CASSYDRERGYTF
TGTGCCAGCAGTTATGACAGGGAAAGAGGCTACACCTTC
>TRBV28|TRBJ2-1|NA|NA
CASSPLTGAPYNEQFF
TGTGCCAGCAGTCCCTTAACGGGAGCACCCTACAATGAGCAGTTCTTC
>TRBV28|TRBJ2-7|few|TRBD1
CASSFPRDSTYEQYF
TGTGCCAGCAGTTTCCCTCGGGACAGTACCTACGAGCAGTACTTC
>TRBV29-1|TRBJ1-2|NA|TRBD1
CSVMTGSPYGYTF
TGCAGCGTGATGACAGGGAGCCCCTATGGCTACACCTTC
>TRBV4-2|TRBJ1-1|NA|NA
CASSQAAAVNTEAFF
TGTGCCAGCAGCCAAGCCGCTGCGGTGAACACTGAAGCTTTCTTT
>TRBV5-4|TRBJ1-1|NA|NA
CASSLMGGTEAFF
TGTGCCAGCAGCTTAATGGGAGGTACTGAAGCTTTCTTT
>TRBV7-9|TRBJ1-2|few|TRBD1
CASSPLATATGAFNYGYTF
TGTGCCAGCAGCCCTCTGGCTACCGCGACAGGGGCCTTTAACTATGGCTACACCTTC
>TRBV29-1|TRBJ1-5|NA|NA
CSVGHNQPQHF
TGCAGCGTTGGTCATAATCAGCCCCAGCATTTT
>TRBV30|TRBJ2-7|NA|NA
CAWTGSYEQYF
TGTGCCTGGACAGGGTCCTACGAGCAGTACTTC
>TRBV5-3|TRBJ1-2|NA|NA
CARRPSGQFNSGYTF
TGTGCCAGAAGACCGTCGGGACAATTTAACTCTGGCTACACCTTC
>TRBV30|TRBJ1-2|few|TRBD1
CAWSNRGLGGYTF
TGTGCCTGGAGCAATAGGGGGCTGGGTGGCTACACCTTC
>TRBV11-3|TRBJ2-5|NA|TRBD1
CASSWDRGRQETQYF
TGTGCCAGCAGCTGGGACAGGGGGAGGCAAGAGACCCAGTACTTC
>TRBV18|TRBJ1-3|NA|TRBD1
CASSPDGQARNTIYF
TGTGCCAGCTCACCTGATGGACAGGCCCGAAACACCATATATTTT
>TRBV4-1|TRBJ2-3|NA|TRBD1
CASSQAGTGSDTQYF
TGCGCCAGCAGCCAAGCCGGGACAGGGTCAGATACGCAGTATTTT
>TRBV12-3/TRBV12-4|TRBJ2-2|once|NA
CVSGGVTGELFF
TGTGTTTCTGGAGGAGTCACCGGGGAGCTGTTTTTT
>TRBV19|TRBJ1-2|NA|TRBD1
CASSIAPMGTAYGYTF
TGTGCCAGTAGTATAGCCCCTATGGGGACAGCTTATGGCTACACCTTC
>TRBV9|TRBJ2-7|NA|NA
CASSVLEYSEQYF
TGTGCCAGCAGCGTACTAGAGTACTCCGAGCAGTACTTC
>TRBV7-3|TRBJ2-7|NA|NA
CASSSAPPGTPRGAYEQYF
TGTGCCAGCAGCTCGGCTCCCCCCGGGACACCACGGGGGGCCTACGAGCAGTACTTC
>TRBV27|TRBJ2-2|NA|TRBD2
CASSLFAPGLAGVGNTGELFF
TGTGCCAGCAGTTTATTCGCCCCGGGACTAGCGGGAGTAGGTAACACCGGGGAGCTGTTTTTT
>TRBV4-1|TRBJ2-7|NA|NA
CASSQGVPYEQYF
TGCGCCAGCAGCCAGGGAGTCCCCTACGAGCAGTACTTC
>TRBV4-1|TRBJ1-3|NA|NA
CASSPPLKGVDTIYF
TGCGCCAGCAGCCCCCCCCTGAAGGGGGTAGACACCATATATTTT
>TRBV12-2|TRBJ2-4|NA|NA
CASRLKSRNEGRTEGGAKNIQYF
TGTGCAAGTCGCTTAAAGAGTAGAAATGAAGGGAGAACGGAGGGAGGGGCCAAAAACATTCAGTACTTC
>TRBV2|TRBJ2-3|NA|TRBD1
CASSVVDRGQGGTDTQYF
TGTGCCAGCAGTGTTGTAGATCGGGGACAGGGGGGCACAGATACGCAGTATTTT
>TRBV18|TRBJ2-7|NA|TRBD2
CASSRTSGNYEQYF
TGTGCCAGCTCAAGGACTAGCGGGAACTACGAGCAGTACTTC
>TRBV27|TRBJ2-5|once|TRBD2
CASTPLAGVRETQYF
TGTGCCAGCACCCCCCTAGCGGGAGTGAGAGAGACCCAGTACTTC
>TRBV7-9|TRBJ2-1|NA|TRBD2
CASSRRLAGGYEQFF
TGTGCCAGCAGCCGCAGGCTAGCGGGAGGGTACGAGCAGTTCTTC
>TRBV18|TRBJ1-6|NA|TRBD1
CASSPAGQLNSPLHF
TGTGCCAGCTCACCGGCGGGACAGCTTAATTCACCCCTCCACTTT
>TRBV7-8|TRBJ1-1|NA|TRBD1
CASSLRTGGTEAFF
TGTGCCAGCAGCTTACGGACAGGGGGCACTGAAGCTTTCTTT